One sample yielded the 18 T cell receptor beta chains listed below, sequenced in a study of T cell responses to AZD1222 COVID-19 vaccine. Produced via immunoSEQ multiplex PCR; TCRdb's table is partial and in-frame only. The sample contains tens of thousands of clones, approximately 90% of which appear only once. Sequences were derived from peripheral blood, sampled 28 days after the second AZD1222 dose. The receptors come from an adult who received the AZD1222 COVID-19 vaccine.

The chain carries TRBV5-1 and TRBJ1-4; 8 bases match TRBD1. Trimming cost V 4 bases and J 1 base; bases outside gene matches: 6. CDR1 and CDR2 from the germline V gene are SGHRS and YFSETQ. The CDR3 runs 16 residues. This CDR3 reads CASSIQGAGTNEKLFF. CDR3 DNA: TGCGCCAGCAGCATCCAGGGGGCTGGAACTAATGAAAAACTGTTTTTT. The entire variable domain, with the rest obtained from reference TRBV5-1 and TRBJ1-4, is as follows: KAGVTQTPRYLIKTRGQQVTLSCSPISGHRSVSWYQQTPGQGLQFLFEYFSETQRNKGNFPGRFSGRQFSNSRSEMNVSTLELGDSALYLCASSIQGAGTNEKLFFGSGTQLSVL.

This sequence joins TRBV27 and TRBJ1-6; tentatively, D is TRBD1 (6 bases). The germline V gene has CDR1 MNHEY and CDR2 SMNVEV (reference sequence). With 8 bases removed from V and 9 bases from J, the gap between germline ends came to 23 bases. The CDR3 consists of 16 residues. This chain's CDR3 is CASGRGPSIPISPLHF. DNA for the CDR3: TGTGCCAGCGGGCGGGGGCCTTCGATTCCCATTTCACCCCTCCACTTT.

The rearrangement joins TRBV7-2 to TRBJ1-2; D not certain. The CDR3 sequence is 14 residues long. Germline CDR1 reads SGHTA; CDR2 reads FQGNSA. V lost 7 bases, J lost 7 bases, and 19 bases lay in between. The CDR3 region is CASISGGVRGGYTF. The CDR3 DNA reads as TGTGCCAGCATTTCCGGCGGGGTACGCGGTGGCTACACCTTC.

CDR3 in DNA: TGTGCCAGCAGCCTTCTCGGACAGGCATCTAATGAAAAACTGTTTTTT. Protein sequence: CASSLLGQASNEKLFF. V is TRBV7-9 and J is TRBJ1-4; 7 nucleotides align to TRBD1. Germline V CDR1 and CDR2: SEHNR, FQNEAQ (reference sequence). The J segment lost 3 bases and the V segment lost 5 bases, leaving 9 bases of the junction unmatched. CDR3 length: 16 residues.

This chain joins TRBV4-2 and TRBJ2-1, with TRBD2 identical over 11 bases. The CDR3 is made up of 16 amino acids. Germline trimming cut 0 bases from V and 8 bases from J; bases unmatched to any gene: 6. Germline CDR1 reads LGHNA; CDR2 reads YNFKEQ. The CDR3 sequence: CASSQDRLAGGYEQFF. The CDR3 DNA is TGTGCCAGCAGCCAAGATCGATTAGCGGGAGGGTATGAGCAGTTCTTC.

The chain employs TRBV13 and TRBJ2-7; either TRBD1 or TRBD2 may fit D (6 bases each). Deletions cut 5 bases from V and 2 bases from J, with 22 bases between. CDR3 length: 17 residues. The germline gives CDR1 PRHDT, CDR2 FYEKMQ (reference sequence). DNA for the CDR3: TGTGCCAGCAGCCATCCACTAGTAGGAGGGGGTCCCTACGAGCAGTACTTC. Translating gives CASSHPLVGGGPYEQYF.

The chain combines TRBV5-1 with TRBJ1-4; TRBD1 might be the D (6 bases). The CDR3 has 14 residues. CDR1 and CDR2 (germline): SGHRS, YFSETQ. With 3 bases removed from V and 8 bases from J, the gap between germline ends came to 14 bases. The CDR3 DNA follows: TGCGCCAGCAGCTCCGACAGGTCCTGGGAAAAACTGTTTTTT. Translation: CASSSDRSWEKLFF. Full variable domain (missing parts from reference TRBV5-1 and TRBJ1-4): KAGVTQTPRYLIKTRGQQVTLSCSPISGHRSVSWYQQTPGQGLQFLFEYFSETQRNKGNFPGRFSGRQFSNSRSEMNVSTLELGDSALYLCASSSDRSWEKLFFGSGTQLSVL.

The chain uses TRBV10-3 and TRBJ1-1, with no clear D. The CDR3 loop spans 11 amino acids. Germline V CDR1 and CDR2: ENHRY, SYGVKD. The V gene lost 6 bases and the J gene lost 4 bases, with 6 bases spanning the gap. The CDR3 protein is CAIRGSTEAFF. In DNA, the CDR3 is TGTGCCATCAGGGGGAGCACTGAAGCTTTCTTT.

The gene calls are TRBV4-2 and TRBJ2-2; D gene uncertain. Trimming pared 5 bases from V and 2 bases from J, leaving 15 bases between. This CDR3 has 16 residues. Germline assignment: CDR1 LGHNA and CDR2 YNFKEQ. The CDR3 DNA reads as TGTGCCAGCAGCAAGACACTTGAAGTAAACACCGGGGAGCTGTTTTTT. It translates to CASSKTLEVNTGELFF.

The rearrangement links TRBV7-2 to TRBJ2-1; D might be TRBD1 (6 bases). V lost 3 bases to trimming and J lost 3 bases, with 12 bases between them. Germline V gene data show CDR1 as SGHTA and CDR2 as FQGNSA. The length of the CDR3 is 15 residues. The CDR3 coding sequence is TGTGCCAGCAGCTTGGTCAGGGGTCACTACAATGAGCAGTTCTTC. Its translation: CASSLVRGHYNEQFF.

This CDR3 reads CASSFRDSRTDTQYF. The CDR3 bases are TGTGCCAGCAGTTTTCGTGATAGCAGAACAGATACGCAGTATTTT. The V gene is TRBV28, the J gene TRBJ2-3; D unresolved. V was cut by 3 bases and J by 3 bases, with 13 bases left in between. The CDR3 is 15 amino acids. Germline values: CDR1 MDHEN, CDR2 SYDVKM.

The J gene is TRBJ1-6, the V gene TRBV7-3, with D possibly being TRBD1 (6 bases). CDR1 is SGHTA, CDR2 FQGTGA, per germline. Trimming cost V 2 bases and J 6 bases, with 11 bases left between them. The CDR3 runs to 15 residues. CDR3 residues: CASSLRGAGNSPLHF. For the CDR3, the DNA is TGTGCCAGCAGCTTACGGGGGGCAGGTAATTCACCCCTCCACTTT.

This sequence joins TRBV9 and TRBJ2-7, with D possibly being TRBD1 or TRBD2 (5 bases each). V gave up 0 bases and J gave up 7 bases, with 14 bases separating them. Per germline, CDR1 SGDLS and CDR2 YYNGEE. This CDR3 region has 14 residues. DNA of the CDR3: TGTGCCAGCAGCGTAGGTCCGCAGGGCGGGGAGCAGTACTTC. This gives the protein CASSVGPQGGEQYF.

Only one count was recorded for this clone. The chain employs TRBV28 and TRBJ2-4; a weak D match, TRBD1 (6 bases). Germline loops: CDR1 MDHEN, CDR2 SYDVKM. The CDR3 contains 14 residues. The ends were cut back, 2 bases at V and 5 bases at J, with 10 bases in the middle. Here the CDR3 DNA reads TGTGCCAGCAGTTTAGGGGCAGGGGAAAACATTCAGTACTTC. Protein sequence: CASSLGAGENIQYF.

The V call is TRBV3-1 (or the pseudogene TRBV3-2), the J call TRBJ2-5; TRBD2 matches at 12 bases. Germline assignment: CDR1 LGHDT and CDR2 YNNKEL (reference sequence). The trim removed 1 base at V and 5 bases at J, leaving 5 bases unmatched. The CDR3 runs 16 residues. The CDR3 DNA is TGTGCCAGCAGCCAAGGTCCTAGCGGGAGGGCTGAGACCCAGTACTTC. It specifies CASSQGPSGRAETQYF.

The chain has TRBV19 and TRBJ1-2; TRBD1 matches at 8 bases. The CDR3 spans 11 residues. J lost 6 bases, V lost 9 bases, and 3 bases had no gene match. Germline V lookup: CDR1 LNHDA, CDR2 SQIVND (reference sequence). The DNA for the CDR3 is TGTGCCAGCCTGGGACAGGATGGCTACACCTTC. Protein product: CASLGQDGYTF.

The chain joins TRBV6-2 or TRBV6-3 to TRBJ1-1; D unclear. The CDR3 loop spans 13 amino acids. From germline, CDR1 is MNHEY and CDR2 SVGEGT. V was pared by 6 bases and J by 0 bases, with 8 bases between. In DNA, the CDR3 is TGTGCCAGCAGCCCCAGGATGAACACTGAAGCTTTCTTT. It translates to CASSPRMNTEAFF.

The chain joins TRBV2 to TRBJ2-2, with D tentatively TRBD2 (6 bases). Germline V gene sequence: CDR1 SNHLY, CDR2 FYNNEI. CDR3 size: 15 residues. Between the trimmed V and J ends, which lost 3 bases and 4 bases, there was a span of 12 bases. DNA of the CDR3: TGTGCCAGCAGTGAGGAGGGTCGGACCACCGGGGAGCTGTTTTTT. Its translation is CASSEEGRTTGELFF.